The 31 T cell receptor beta chains listed next were all sequenced from one sample in a study of blood T cell repertoires in COVID-19. TCRdb keeps only in-frame clones here, not all; method: immunoSEQ multiplex PCR. Found here are 200,000 to 300,000 clones, around 87% of them singletons; the top ten hold more than 1.3%. The sequenced material came from peripheral blood. The origin of the receptors is a woman aged 40 to 50 who had recovered from COVID-19.

The chain links TRBV11-3 to TRBJ2-2; maybe TRBD2 (5 bases). The V and J ends lost 5 bases and 4 bases respectively, with 17 bases between them. The CDR3 runs to 16 residues. In germline, CDR1 is SGHNT, CDR2 YENEEA. The CDR3 coding sequence is TGTGCCAGCAGCACCGCGGACGCAGGAGGCACCGGGGAGCTGTTTTTT. Translated: CASSTADAGGTGELFF.

The J gene is TRBJ1-6, the V gene TRBV11-2, with D maybe TRBD1 (6 bases). Trimming pared 5 bases from V and 5 bases from J, leaving 10 bases between. Germline assignment: CDR1 SGHAT and CDR2 FQNNGV. The CDR3 contains 14 residues. CDR3 nucleotide sequence: TGTGCCAGCAGCCTAGGACAGAATAATTCACCCCTCCACTTT. Residues: CASSLGQNNSPLHF.

The chain joins TRBV2 to TRBJ1-5; TRBD1 agrees at 8 bases. Germline V gene sequence: CDR1 SNHLY, CDR2 FYNNEI. The V gene end was trimmed by 6 bases and the J gene end by 4 bases; junction bases not matched to a gene: 5. The CDR3 sequence is 14 residues long. DNA of the CDR3: TGTGCCAGCAGGCAACAGGGGGGGAATCAGCCCCAGCATTTT. Its translation is CASRQQGGNQPQHF.

J is TRBJ2-5 and V is TRBV9, with TRBD2 matching 7 bases. Germline assignment: CDR1 SGDLS and CDR2 YYNGEE. J gave up 5 bases and V 4 bases, and 5 bases lay outside the gene matches. The CDR3 sequence is 13 residues long. CDR3 protein: CASSPGGRETQYF. CDR3 DNA: TGTGCCAGCAGCCCGGGGGGACGGGAGACCCAGTACTTC.

There are a few counts of this clone. Compared with germline, one end of the junction differs, possibly owing to a read error. This chain uses TRBV11-2 with TRBJ1-1; D remains unclear. CDR1 is SGHAT and CDR2 is FQNNGV in the germline V gene. The CDR3 extends over 11 amino acids. DNA of the CDR3: TGTGCCAGCAGCCCCAACAGTGAAGCTTTCTTT. Translation gives CASSPNSEAFF.

The V gene is TRBV18, the J gene TRBJ1-2; 9 bases line up with TRBD1. After removal of 3 bases from V and 5 bases from J, the junction contained 7 bases not matched to a gene. Germline assignment: CDR1 KGHSH and CDR2 LQKENI. CDR3 length: 15 residues. The CDR3: CASSPSLDRGYGYTF. The CDR3 bases are TGTGCCAGCTCACCCTCCCTTGACAGGGGGTATGGCTACACCTTC.

The chain combines TRBV15 with TRBJ1-1; D remains unclear. V was trimmed by 5 bases and J by 5 bases, leaving 15 bases between them. Germline V gene sequence: CDR1 LNHNV, CDR2 YYDKDF (reference sequence). The CDR3 has 14 amino acids. CDR3: CATSLRVSGTEAFF. The CDR3 DNA is TGTGCCACCAGCCTCCGGGTTTCTGGTACTGAAGCTTTCTTT.

This chain links TRBV6-5 with TRBJ2-7, with D uncertain. Trimming stripped 0 bases from V and 2 bases from J, with 11 bases between. The CDR3 consists of 15 residues. Germline V gene sequence: CDR1 MNHEY, CDR2 SVGAGI. The CDR3 DNA reads TGTGCCAGCAGTTACTCCGGTCAACCAACCTACGAGCAGTACTTC. Translation gives CASSYSGQPTYEQYF.

This rearrangement joins TRBV6-5 to TRBJ1-3; 8 bases are shared with TRBD1. With 6 bases clipped from V and 1 base from J, the junction kept 5 bases outside the gene matches. Germline V gene data show CDR1 as MNHEY and CDR2 as SVGAGI. The CDR3 sequence is 15 residues long. This CDR3 is CASRGQGESGNTIYF. Here the CDR3 DNA reads TGTGCCAGCAGAGGACAGGGTGAATCTGGAAACACCATATATTTT.

This rearrangement joins TRBV4-1 to TRBJ2-3, with D perhaps matching TRBD1 (6 bases). The CDR3 length is 18 residues. Trimming pared 0 bases from V and 2 bases from J, leaving 18 bases between. Germline values: CDR1 MGHRA, CDR2 YSYEKL. The CDR3 nucleotides read TGCGCCAGCAGCCAAGACATAACAGGGCTTAAAATCACAGATACGCAGTATTTT. Translation gives CASSQDITGLKITDTQYF.

The J gene is TRBJ1-4, the V gene TRBV5-1, with D perhaps TRBD1 (6 bases). Between the trimmed V and J ends, which lost 7 bases and 4 bases, there was a span of 17 bases. Germline V gene data show CDR1 as SGHRS and CDR2 as YFSETQ. The CDR3 contains 15 residues. CDR3 nucleotides: TGCGCCAGCGGCCGGGACGGACAGCTTAATGAAAAACTGTTTTTT. Translating it yields CASGRDGQLNEKLFF. The variable domain in full, with the rest retrieved from reference TRBV5-1 and TRBJ1-4, is KAGVTQTPRYLIKTRGQQVTLSCSPISGHRSVSWYQQTPGQGLQFLFEYFSETQRNKGNFPGRFSGRQFSNSRSEMNVSTLELGDSALYLCASGRDGQLNEKLFFGSGTQLSVL.

J is TRBJ2-3 and V is TRBV5-1; TRBD2 aligns across 11 bases. This CDR3 is 15 amino acids long. Trimming cost V 6 bases and J 1 base; bases outside gene matches: 4. Germline loops: CDR1 SGHRS, CDR2 YFSETQ. The CDR3 region has the DNA TGCGCCAGCACCCGGGGACTAGCGGGCACAGATACGCAGTATTTT. The encoded protein is CASTRGLAGTDTQYF.

The rearrangement uses TRBV29-1 and TRBJ1-2, with no clear D. Germline V gene sequence: CDR1 SQVTM, CDR2 ANQGSEA. Trimming shortened V by 7 bases and J by 4 bases, and 13 bases separated the two germline ends. The CDR3 has 12 residues. The CDR3 loop reads CSASQRSYGYTF. The CDR3 bases are TGCAGCGCCAGCCAGCGGAGCTATGGCTACACCTTC.

V and J are TRBV18 and TRBJ1-2; D might be TRBD1 (5 bases). In germline, CDR1 is KGHSH, CDR2 LQKENI. Trimming removed 1 base from V and 6 bases from J, with 9 bases in between. The CDR3 has 13 amino acids. This chain's CDR3 is CASSPLGGDGYTF. The CDR3 DNA is TGTGCCAGCTCACCACTCGGAGGGGATGGCTACACCTTC. The full variable domain, its missing parts supplied by reference TRBV18 and TRBJ1-2, is NAGVMQNPRHLVRRRGQEARLRCSPMKGHSHVYWYRQLPEEGLKFMVYLQKENIIDESGMPKERFSAEFPKEGPSILRIQQVVRGDSAAYFCASSPLGGDGYTFGSGTRLTVV.

In its sample, this clone was seen a few times. The chain couples TRBV25-1 to TRBJ1-3; D gene unclear. The CDR3 runs 13 residues. Deletions cut 11 bases from V and 2 bases from J, with 13 bases between. CDR1 is MGHDK and CDR2 is SYGVNS in the germline V gene. This CDR3 reads CAAGATPGNTIYF. CDR3 sequence (DNA): TGTGCCGCGGGTGCAACTCCTGGAAACACCATATATTTT.

This clone was observed once. This chain links TRBV9 with TRBJ2-7; 9 bases match TRBD1. The CDR3 spans 15 residues. CDR1 is SGDLS, CDR2 YYNGEE, per germline. Trimming cost V 4 bases and J 7 bases; bases outside gene matches: 12. CDR3 protein: CASSPQEQGAWEQYF. The CDR3 region has the DNA TGTGCCAGCAGCCCCCAGGAACAGGGGGCGTGGGAGCAGTACTTC.

This chain links TRBV5-1 with TRBJ1-3; weak D call: TRBD1 (6 bases). The V and J ends lost 0 bases and 3 bases respectively, with 10 bases between them. Per germline, CDR1 SGHRS and CDR2 YFSETQ. The CDR3 runs 15 residues. The CDR3 sequence: CASSLDGTLGNTIYF. For the CDR3, the DNA is TGCGCCAGCAGCTTGGACGGGACACTTGGAAACACCATATATTTT.

The chain uses TRBV18 and TRBJ1-1; D gene uncertain. In germline, CDR1 is KGHSH, CDR2 LQKENI. Trimming stripped 3 bases from V and 6 bases from J, with 14 bases between. The CDR3 spans 14 residues. The CDR3 protein is CASSPIVEHSEAFF. The CDR3 bases are TGTGCCAGCTCACCGATAGTTGAGCACTCTGAAGCTTTCTTT. Full variable domain (remainder filled in from reference TRBV18 and TRBJ1-1): NAGVMQNPRHLVRRRGQEARLRCSPMKGHSHVYWYRQLPEEGLKFMVYLQKENIIDESGMPKERFSAEFPKEGPSILRIQQVVRGDSAAYFCASSPIVEHSEAFFGQGTRLTVV.

The gene calls are TRBV10-1 and TRBJ1-1; 8 bases match TRBD1. With V trimmed by 3 bases and J by 12 bases, 6 bases remained unmatched. In germline, CDR1 is WNHNN, CDR2 SYGVQD (reference sequence). The CDR3 contains 12 residues. This chain's CDR3 is CASSDGGQAPFF. The CDR3 nucleotides are TGCGCCAGCAGTGACGGGGGACAGGCACCTTTCTTT.

The rearrangement links TRBV7-9 to TRBJ2-3; D ambiguous. V lost 1 base, J lost 4 bases, and 9 bases lay in between. This CDR3 has 14 residues. Germline V gene data show CDR1 as SEHNR and CDR2 as FQNEAQ (reference sequence). The CDR3 here is CASSLGYSSDTQYF. The CDR3 nucleotides are TGTGCCAGCAGCTTAGGGTACAGTTCAGATACGCAGTATTTT.

This rearrangement joins TRBV6-5 to TRBJ1-1; D unclear. V was clipped by 0 bases and J by 9 bases, with 11 bases between them. Germline CDR1 is MNHEY and CDR2 is SVGAGI. The CDR3 is 13 amino acids. The CDR3 sequence is CASSYSTAGKAFF. The CDR3 coding sequence is TGTGCCAGCAGTTACTCGACTGCGGGGAAAGCTTTCTTT.

The chain combines TRBV20-1 with TRBJ1-5; 9 bases map to TRBD1. V shed 3 bases, J shed 6 bases, and the junction held 6 bases outside the gene matches. Germline V gives CDR1 DFQATT, CDR2 SNEGSKA (reference sequence). This CDR3 spans 14 amino acids. The CDR3 is CSASKQGAGQPQHF. The CDR3 coding sequence is TGCAGTGCTAGTAAACAGGGGGCTGGTCAGCCCCAGCATTTT.

The chain links TRBV5-1 to TRBJ1-1; D gene unclear. V lost 2 bases to trimming and J lost 1 base, with 9 bases between them. Germline loops: CDR1 SGHRS, CDR2 YFSETQ. CDR3 length: 14 amino acids. CDR3 loop: CASSLRQPNTEAFF. In DNA form, the CDR3 reads TGCGCCAGCAGCTTACGACAACCGAACACTGAAGCTTTCTTT.

The gene calls are TRBV5-1 and TRBJ2-1; D uncertain. The V and J ends lost 0 bases and 5 bases respectively, with 6 bases between them. Germline V gene lookup returns CDR1 SGHRS and CDR2 YFSETQ. The CDR3 runs to 13 residues. The CDR3 region is CASSLVGNNEQFF. As DNA, the CDR3 is TGCGCCAGCAGCTTGGTGGGCAACAATGAGCAGTTCTTC.

The chain joins TRBV3-1 (or the pseudogene TRBV3-2) to TRBJ1-2; TRBD1 is a possible D gene (6 bases). The CDR3 is made up of 13 amino acids. The germline CDR1 and CDR2 sequences are LGHDT and YNNKEL (reference sequence). Between the trimmed V and J ends, which lost 5 bases and 7 bases, there was a span of 14 bases. This CDR3 reads CASSLGGEFGYTF. CDR3 nucleotide sequence: TGTGCCAGCAGCTTAGGGGGGGAGTTTGGCTACACCTTC.

The chain carries TRBV30 and TRBJ2-3, with TRBD2 identical over 11 bases. The germline CDR1 and CDR2 sequences are GTSNPN and SVGIG (reference sequence). The CDR3 is 15 residues long. Germline trimming cut 1 base from V and 3 bases from J; bases unmatched to any gene: 3. The CDR3, as DNA: TGTGCCTGGAGTGGACTAGCGGGGAGGACAGATACGCAGTATTTT. Its translation: CAWSGLAGRTDTQYF.

The chain joins TRBV7-3 to TRBJ1-2; 10 positions agree with TRBD1. Germline CDR1 SGHTA, CDR2 FQGTGA. The junction had 10 bases not matched to a gene; V was cut back by 2 bases and J by 4 bases. This CDR3 is built from 17 residues. CDR3: CASSLVPGQGFSYGYTF. The CDR3 DNA reads TGTGCCAGCAGCTTAGTGCCGGGACAGGGGTTCTCCTATGGCTACACCTTC. Full variable domain (outside the CDR3, taken from reference TRBV7-3 and TRBJ1-2): GAGVSQTPSNKVTEKGKYVELRCDPISGHTALYWYRQSLGQGPEFLIYFQGTGAADDSGLPNDRFFAVRPEGSVSTLKIQRTERGDSAVYLCASSLVPGQGFSYGYTFGSGTRLTVV.

The chain employs TRBV5-6 and TRBJ2-7; 8 positions agree with TRBD1. From germline, CDR1 is SGHDT and CDR2 YYEEEE. After removal of 5 bases from V and 1 base from J, the junction contained 11 bases not matched to a gene. The CDR3 extends over 16 amino acids. The CDR3 bases are TGTGCCAGCAGACGCCGGGGACAGGTAGGATCCTACGAGCAGTACTTC. It yields the protein CASRRRGQVGSYEQYF.

The DNA for the CDR3 is TGTGCCAGCAGCCCGGCAGGGACAGGGTCCGGGGAGACCCAGTACTTC. It translates to CASSPAGTGSGETQYF. This chain connects TRBV27 to TRBJ2-5; TRBD1 matches 9 bases. There are 16 residues in the CDR3. Losses at the gene ends were 6 bases for V and 5 bases for J; bases not matched to a gene: 13. Per the germline V gene, CDR1 is MNHEY and CDR2 is SMNVEV (reference sequence).

The V and J genes are TRBV7-9 and TRBJ2-3; perhaps TRBD2 as D (6 bases). The V and J ends lost 2 bases and 2 bases respectively, with 14 bases between them. Looked up from germline, CDR1 is SEHNR and CDR2 is FQNEAQ (reference sequence). CDR3 length equals 16 residues. This chain's CDR3 is CASSLNFGGNTDTQYF. In nucleotides, the CDR3 is TGTGCCAGCAGCTTAAACTTCGGAGGGAACACAGATACGCAGTATTTT.

The chain links TRBV6-2 or TRBV6-3 to TRBJ2-5; D gene unclear. Germline CDR1 and CDR2: MNHEY and SVGEGT. V lost 0 bases and J 0 bases, leaving 8 bases between the germline ends. The CDR3 is made up of 15 amino acids. The CDR3 protein is CASSYSISNQETQYF. CDR3 sequence (DNA): TGTGCCAGCAGTTACTCGATCAGTAACCAAGAGACCCAGTACTTC.